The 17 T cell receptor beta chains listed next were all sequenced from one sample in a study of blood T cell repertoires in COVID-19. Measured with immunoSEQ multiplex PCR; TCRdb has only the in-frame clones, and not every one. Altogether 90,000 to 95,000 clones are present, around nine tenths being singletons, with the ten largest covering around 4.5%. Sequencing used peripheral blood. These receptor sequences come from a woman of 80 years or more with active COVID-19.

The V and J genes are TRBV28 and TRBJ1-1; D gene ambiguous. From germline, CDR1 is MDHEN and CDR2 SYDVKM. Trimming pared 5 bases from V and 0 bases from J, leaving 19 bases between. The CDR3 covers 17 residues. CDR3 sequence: CASSPLMIEQLNTEAFF. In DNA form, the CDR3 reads TGTGCCAGCAGTCCCCTGATGATTGAACAGTTGAACACTGAAGCTTTCTTT.

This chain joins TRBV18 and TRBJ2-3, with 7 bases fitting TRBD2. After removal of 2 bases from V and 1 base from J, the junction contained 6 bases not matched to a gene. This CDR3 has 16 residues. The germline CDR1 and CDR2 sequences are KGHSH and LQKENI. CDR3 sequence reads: CASSPTGLAGTDTQYF. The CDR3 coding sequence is TGTGCCAGCTCACCAACGGGGCTAGCGGGCACAGATACGCAGTATTTT.

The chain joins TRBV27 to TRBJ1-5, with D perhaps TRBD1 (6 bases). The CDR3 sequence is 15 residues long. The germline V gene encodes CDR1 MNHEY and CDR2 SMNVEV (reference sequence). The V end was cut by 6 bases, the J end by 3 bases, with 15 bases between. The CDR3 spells CASRGTRTFNQPQHF. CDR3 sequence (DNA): TGTGCCAGCAGGGGGACACGGACGTTCAATCAGCCCCAGCATTTT.

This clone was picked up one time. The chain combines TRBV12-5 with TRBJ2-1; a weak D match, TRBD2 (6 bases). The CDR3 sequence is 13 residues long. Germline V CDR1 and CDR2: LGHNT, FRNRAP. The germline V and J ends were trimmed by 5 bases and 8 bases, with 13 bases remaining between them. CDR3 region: CASGLTSTDEQFF. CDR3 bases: TGTGCTAGTGGTCTGACTAGTACCGATGAGCAGTTCTTC.

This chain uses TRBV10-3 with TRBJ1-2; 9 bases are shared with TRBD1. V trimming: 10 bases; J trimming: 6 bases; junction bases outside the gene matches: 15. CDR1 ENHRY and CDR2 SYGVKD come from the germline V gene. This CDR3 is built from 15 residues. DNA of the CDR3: TGTGCCAGTTGGCAATGGGACAGGGAAAAGGATGGCTACACCTTC. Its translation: CASWQWDREKDGYTF.

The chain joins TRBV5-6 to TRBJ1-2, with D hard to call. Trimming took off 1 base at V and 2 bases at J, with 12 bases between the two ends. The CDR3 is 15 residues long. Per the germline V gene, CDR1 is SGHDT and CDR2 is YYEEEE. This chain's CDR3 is CASSLYHTENYGYTF. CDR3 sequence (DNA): TGTGCCAGCAGCTTGTACCACACAGAAAACTATGGCTACACCTTC.

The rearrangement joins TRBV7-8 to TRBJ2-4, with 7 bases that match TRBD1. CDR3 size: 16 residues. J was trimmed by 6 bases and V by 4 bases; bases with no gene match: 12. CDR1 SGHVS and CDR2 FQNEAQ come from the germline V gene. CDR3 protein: CASSSLVNRGSNIQYF. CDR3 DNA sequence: TGTGCCAGCAGCTCGCTGGTCAACAGGGGATCAAACATTCAGTACTTC.

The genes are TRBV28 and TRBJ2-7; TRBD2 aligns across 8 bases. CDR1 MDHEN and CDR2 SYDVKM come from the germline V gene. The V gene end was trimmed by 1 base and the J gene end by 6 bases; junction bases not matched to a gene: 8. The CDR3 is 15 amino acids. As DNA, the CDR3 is TGTGCCAGCAGTTTATTTCGGGAGGGCCGGGGCGAGCAGTACTTC. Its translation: CASSLFREGRGEQYF.

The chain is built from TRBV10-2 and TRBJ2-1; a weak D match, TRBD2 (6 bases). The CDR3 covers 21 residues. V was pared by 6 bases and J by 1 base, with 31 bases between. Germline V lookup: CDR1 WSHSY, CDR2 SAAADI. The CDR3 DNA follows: TGCGCCAGCAGAGGAGGCAAGCACGGGACTTCCTATGCCAATTCCTACAATGAGCAGTTCTTC. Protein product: CASRGGKHGTSYANSYNEQFF.

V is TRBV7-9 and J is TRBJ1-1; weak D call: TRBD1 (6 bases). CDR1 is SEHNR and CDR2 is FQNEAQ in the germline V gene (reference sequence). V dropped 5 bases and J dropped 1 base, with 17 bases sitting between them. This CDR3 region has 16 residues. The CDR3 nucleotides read TGTGCCAGCAGCCCTATGACCCGGGACACGAACACTGAAGCTTTCTTT. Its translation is CASSPMTRDTNTEAFF.

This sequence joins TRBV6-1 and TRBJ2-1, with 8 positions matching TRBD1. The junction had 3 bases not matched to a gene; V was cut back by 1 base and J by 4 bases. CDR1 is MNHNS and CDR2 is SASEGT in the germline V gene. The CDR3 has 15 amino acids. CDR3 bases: TGTGCCAGCAGTGAAGGACAGGGGCCGTACAATGAGCAGTTCTTC. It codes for CASSEGQGPYNEQFF.

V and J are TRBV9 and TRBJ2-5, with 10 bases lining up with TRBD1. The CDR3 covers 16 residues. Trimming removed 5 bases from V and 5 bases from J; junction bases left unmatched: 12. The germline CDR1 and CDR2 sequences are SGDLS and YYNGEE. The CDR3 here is CASSRFADRGQETQYF. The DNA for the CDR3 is TGTGCCAGCAGTCGATTTGCTGACAGGGGGCAGGAGACCCAGTACTTC.

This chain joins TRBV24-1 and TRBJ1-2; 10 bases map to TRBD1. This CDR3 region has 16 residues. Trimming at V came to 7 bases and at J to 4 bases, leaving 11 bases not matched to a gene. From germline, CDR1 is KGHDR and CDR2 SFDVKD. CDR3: CATSDAGTGVTYGYTF. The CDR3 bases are TGTGCCACCAGCGATGCCGGGACAGGGGTTACCTATGGCTACACCTTC.

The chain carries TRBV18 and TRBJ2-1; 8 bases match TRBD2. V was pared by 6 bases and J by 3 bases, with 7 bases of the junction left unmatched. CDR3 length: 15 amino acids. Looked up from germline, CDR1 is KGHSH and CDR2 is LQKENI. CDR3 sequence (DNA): TGTGCCAGCTCTATTAGCGGGGCAGGCTACAATGAGCAGTTCTTC. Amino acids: CASSISGAGYNEQFF. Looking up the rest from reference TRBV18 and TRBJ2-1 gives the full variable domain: NAGVMQNPRHLVRRRGQEARLRCSPMKGHSHVYWYRQLPEEGLKFMVYLQKENIIDESGMPKERFSAEFPKEGPSILRIQQVVRGDSAAYFCASSISGAGYNEQFFGPGTRLTVL.

For the CDR3, the DNA is TGTGCCAGCAGTTTATCCCGGGTGAACACTGAAGCTTTCTTT. It is translated as CASSLSRVNTEAFF. The chain joins TRBV27 to TRBJ1-1; D uncertain. V was clipped by 0 bases and J by 0 bases, with 5 bases between them. Germline loops: CDR1 MNHEY, CDR2 SMNVEV (reference sequence). The CDR3 is 14 residues long.

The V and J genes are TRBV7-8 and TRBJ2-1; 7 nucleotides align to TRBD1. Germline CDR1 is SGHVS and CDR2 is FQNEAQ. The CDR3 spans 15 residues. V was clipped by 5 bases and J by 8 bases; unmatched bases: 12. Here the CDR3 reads CASSLYRGDEDEQFF. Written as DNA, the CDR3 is TGTGCCAGCAGCCTCTACAGGGGTGACGAGGATGAGCAGTTCTTC.

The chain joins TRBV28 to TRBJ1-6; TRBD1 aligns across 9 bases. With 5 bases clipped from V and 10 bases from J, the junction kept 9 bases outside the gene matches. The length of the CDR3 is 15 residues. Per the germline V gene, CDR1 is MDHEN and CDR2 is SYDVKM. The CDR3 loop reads CASSPDGQGRSPLHF. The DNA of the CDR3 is TGTGCCAGCAGTCCCGACGGACAGGGGCGGTCACCCCTCCACTTT. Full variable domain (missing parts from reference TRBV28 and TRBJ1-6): DVKVTQSSRYLVKRTGEKVFLECVQDMDHENMFWYRQDPGLGLRLIYFSYDVKMKEKGDIPEGYSVSREKKERFSLILESASTNQTSMYLCASSPDGQGRSPLHFGNGTRLTVT.